This T cell receptor (beta chain) was sequenced during a study of blood T cell repertoires in COVID-19. Across the study: From the United States, Italy and Spain came samples of acute and convalescent COVID-19.

The data were produced by immunoSEQ multiplex PCR, yet TCRdb's version contains in-frame clones alone and is incomplete. The sample shows about 180,000 clones, roughly 84% of them seen only once. This CDR3 is 13 amino acids long. The V end was cut by 8 bases, the J end by 1 base, with 11 bases between. Germline V CDR1 and CDR2: SQVTM, ANQGSEA. This chain joins TRBV29-1 and TRBJ2-2, with D perhaps matching TRBD2 (5 bases). The sample consisted of peripheral blood. This receptor was taken from a person aged 65 to 85 with COVID-19, enrolled during active disease. The chain's CDR3 is CSSREMNTGELFF. DNA of the CDR3: TGCAGCTCGAGGGAAATGAACACCGGGGAGCTGTTTTTT.